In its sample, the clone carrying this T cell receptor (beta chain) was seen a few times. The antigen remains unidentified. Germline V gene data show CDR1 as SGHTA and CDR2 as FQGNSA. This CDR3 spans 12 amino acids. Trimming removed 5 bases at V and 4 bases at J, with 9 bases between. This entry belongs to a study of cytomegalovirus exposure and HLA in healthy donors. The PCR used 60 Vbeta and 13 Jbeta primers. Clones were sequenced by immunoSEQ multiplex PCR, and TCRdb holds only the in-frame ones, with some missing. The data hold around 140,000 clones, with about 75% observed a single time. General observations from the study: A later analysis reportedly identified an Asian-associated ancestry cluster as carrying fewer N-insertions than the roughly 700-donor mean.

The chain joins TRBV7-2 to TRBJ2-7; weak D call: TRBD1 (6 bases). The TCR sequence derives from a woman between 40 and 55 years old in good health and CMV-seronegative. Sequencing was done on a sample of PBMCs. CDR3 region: CASSIRGYEQYF. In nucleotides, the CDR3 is TGTGCCAGCAGCATCAGGGGTTACGAGCAGTACTTC.